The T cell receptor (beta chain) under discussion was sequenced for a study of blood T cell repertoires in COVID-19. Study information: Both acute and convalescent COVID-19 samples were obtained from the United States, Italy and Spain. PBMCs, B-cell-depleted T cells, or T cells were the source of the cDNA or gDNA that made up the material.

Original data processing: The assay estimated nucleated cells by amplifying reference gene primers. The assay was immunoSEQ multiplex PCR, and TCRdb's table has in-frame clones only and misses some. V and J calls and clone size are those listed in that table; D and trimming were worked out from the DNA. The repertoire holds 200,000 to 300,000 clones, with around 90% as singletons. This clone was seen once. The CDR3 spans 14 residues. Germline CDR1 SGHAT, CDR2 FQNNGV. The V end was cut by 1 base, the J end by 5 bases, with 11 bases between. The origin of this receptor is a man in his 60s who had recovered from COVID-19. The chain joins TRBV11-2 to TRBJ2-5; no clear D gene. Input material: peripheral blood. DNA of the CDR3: TGTGCCAGCAGCTTAGCTGGGCCGACGGAGACCCAGTACTTC. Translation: CASSLAGPTETQYF.